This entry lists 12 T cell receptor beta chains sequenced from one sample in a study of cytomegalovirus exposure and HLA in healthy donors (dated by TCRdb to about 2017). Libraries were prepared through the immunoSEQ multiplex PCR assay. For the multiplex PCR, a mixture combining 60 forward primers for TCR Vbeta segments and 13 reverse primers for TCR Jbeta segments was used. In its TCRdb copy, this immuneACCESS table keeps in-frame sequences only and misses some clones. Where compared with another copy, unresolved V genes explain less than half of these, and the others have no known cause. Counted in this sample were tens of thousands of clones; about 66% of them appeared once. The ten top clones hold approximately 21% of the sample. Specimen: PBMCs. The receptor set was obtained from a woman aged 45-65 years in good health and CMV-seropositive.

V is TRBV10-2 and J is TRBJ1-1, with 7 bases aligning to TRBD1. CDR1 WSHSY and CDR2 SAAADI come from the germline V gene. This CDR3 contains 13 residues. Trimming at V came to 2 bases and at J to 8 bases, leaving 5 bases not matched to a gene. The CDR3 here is CASSEQTGNEAFF. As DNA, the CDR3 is TGCGCCAGCAGTGAGCAGACAGGGAACGAAGCTTTCTTT.

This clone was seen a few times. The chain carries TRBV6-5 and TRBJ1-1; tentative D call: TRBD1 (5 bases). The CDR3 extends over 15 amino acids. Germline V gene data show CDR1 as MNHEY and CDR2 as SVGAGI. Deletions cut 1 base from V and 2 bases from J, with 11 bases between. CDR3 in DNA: TGTGCCAGCAGTTACTTTCAGGACACAAACACTGAAGCTTTCTTT. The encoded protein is CASSYFQDTNTEAFF.

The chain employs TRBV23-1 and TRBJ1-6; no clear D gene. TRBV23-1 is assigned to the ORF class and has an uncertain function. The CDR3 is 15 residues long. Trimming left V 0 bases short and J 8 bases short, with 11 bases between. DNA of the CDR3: TGCGCCAGCAGTCAATCGGGAGGGTACGATTCACCCCTCCACTTT. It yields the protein CASSQSGGYDSPLHF.

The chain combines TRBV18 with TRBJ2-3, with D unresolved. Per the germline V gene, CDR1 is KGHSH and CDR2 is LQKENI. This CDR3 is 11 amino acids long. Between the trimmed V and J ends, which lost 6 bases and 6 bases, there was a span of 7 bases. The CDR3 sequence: CASSAGDTQYF. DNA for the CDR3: TGTGCCAGCTCGGCCGGGGATACGCAGTATTTT.

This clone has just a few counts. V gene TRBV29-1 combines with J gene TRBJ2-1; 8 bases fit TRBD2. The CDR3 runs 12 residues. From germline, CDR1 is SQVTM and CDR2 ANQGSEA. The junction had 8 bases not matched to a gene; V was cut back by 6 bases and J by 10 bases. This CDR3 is CSVRAGAGEQFF. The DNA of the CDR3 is TGCAGCGTGAGAGCGGGGGCGGGGGAGCAGTTCTTC.

CDR3 bases: TGTGCCAGCAGCTCCGGTGGCGGGACTGGGGCCAACGTCCTGACTTTC. Its translation is CASSSGGGTGANVLTF. The chain is built from TRBV21-1 and TRBJ2-6; TRBD2, the D gene given by the table, was not confirmed from the DNA. TRBV21-1 corresponds to a pseudogene. The CDR3 has 16 amino acids.

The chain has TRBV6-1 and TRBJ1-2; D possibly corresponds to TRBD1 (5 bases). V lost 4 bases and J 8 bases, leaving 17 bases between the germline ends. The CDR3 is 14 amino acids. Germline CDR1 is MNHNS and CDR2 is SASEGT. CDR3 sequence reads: CASSALGGARGYTF. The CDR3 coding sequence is TGTGCCAGCAGTGCCCTGGGCGGGGCGCGGGGCTACACCTTC.

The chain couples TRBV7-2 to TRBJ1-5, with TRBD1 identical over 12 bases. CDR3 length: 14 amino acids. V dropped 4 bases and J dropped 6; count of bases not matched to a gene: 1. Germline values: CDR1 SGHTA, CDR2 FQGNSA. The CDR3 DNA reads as TGTGCCAGCAGCTGGGGACAGGGGGCTCAGCCCCAGCATTTT. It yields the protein CASSWGQGAQPQHF.

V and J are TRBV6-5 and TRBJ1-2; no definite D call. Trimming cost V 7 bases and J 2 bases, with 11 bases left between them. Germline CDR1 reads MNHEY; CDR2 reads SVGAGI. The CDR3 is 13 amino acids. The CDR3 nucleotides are TGTGCCAGCAAAGGAGACGGGAACTATGGCTACACCTTC. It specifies CASKGDGNYGYTF.

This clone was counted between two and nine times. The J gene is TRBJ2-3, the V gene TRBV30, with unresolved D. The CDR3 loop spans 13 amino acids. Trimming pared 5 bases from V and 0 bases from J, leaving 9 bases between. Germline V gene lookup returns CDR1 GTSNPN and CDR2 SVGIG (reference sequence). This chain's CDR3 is CAWSFSSTDTQYF. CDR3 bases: TGTGCCTGGTCTTTCAGTAGCACAGATACGCAGTATTTT.

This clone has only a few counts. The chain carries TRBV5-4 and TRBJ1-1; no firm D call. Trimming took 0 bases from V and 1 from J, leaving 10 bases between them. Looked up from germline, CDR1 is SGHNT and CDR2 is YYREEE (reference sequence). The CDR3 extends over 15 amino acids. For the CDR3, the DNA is TGTGCCAGCAGCTTGGGAGGGATTAAGAACACTGAAGCTTTCTTT. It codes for CASSLGGIKNTEAFF.

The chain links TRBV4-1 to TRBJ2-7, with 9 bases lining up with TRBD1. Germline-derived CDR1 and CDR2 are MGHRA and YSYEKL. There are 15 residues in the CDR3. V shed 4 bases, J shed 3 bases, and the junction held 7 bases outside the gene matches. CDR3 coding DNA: TGCGCCAGCAGCCCCACCGGGACAGGGCTCTACGAGCAGTACTTC. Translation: CASSPTGTGLYEQYF.